This TCR beta chain is from a study of technical replicates of blood from a few donors. TCRdb's copy holds only in-frame clones and misses some; the assay was immunoSEQ multiplex PCR. In the table there are tens of thousands of clones, about 91% of which are singletons. The CDR3 is 13 residues long. Trimming took 0 bases from V and 0 from J, leaving 4 bases between them. Germline V lookup: CDR1 SGHTS, CDR2 YDEGEE. The sequence was obtained from a human donor in good health. Input material: T cells isolated from PBMCs. The genes are TRBV5-8 and TRBJ2-7; no firm D call. This chain's CDR3 is CASSLASSYEQYF. The CDR3 coding sequence is TGTGCCAGCAGCTTGGCCAGCTCCTACGAGCAGTACTTC.